The rows below give T cell receptor beta chains drawn from one sample of a study of T cells in Graves' hyperthyroidism and ophthalmopathy. TCRdb called the multiplex PCR reads again in MiXCR, with one record for every CDR3 protein. The sample holds around 660,000 distinct CDR3 sequences, 45% seen once. Material: peripheral blood or thyroid tissue (not recorded which). These TCRs come from an adult man with Graves' disease, either hyperthyroidism or ophthalmopathy (not recorded which). Both conserved end residues are part of each CDR3. Each record gives: clone size, D gene, V gene, J gene, CDR3 DNA, CDR3 protein. The D gene is left open where the match is weak. Size tells how often a clone was seen (once, few, many) or the class of an expanded clone, and some rows leave it out.

-	TRBD1	TRBV14	TRBJ2-5	TGTGCCAGCAGCCAGGATACAGGGGGCCAAGAGACCCAGTACTTC	CASSQDTGGQETQYF
-	-	TRBV29-1	TRBJ2-7	TGCAGCGTCCGGACGGTGGGTCACGAGCAGTACTTC	CSVRTVGHEQYF
many	TRBD1	TRBV24-1	TRBJ2-2	TGTGCCACCAGTGATTTGCAGGGACAGCGGAACACCGGGGAGCTGTTTTTT	CATSDLQGQRNTGELFF
many	-	TRBV29-1	TRBJ2-7	TGCAGCTTTGCTATGGGGACATTACCGGACGAGCAGTACTTC	CSFAMGTLPDEQYF
-	TRBD1	TRBV7-2	TRBJ1-6	TGTGCCAGCAGCTTACACCCGCAGGGGGATAATTCACCCCTCCACTTT	CASSLHPQGDNSPLHF
-	TRBD1	TRBV7-9	TRBJ1-5	TGTGCCAGCAGCTTCAGGGGGTCCTATGGCTCCAATCAGCCCCAGCATTTT	CASSFRGSYGSNQPQHF
-	TRBD1	TRBV15	TRBJ2-6	TGTGCCACCAGCGGGGCCAAGACAGGGGGCGGGGCCAACGTCCTGACTTTC	CATSGAKTGGGANVLTF
-	-	TRBV29-1	TRBJ1-2	TGCAGCAGCCGAGACAATTCTGGCTACACCTTC	CSSRDNSGYTF
-	TRBD1	TRBV7-6	TRBJ1-3	TGTGCCAGCAGCTTAAAGGGGGCCCGCTCTGGAAACACCATATATTTT	CASSLKGARSGNTIYF
many	-	TRBV20-1	TRBJ2-7	TGCAGTGCTAGACCTGCTAGCTACGAGCAGTACTTC	CSARPASYEQYF
many	-	TRBV10-3	TRBJ1-5	TGTGCCGCCCAAGCCACCCCCGATAGCAATCAGCCCCAGCATTTT	CAAQATPDSNQPQHF
few	TRBD1	TRBV7-9	TRBJ2-7	TGTGCCAGCAGCTTATATCAGGGGGCGGTGTACTTC	CASSLYQGAVYF
many	-	TRBV7-9	TRBJ2-7	TGTGCCAGCAGCTTTTCCAAAGGGTCGACCTACGAGCAGTACTTC	CASSFSKGSTYEQYF
few	TRBD2	TRBV9	TRBJ2-5	TGTGCCAGCAGCGTAGGTACAGCGGGGGACCTAGAGACCCAGTACTTC	CASSVGTAGDLETQYF
-	TRBD1	TRBV25-1	TRBJ1-2	TGTGCCAGCAGTGTACGAGTGGGACAGGGTGGTTATGGCTACACCTTC	CASSVRVGQGGYGYTF
-	TRBD2	TRBV10-2	TRBJ2-2	TGCGCCAGCAGTGTTCCGCTAGCGGGAGAGGAGAACACCGGGGAGCTGTTTTTT	CASSVPLAGEENTGELFF
-	TRBD1	TRBV10-3	TRBJ2-7	TGTGCCATCAGTATGGACAGGGACGAGCAGTACTTC	CAISMDRDEQYF
few	TRBD2	TRBV7-8	TRBJ2-5	TGTGCCAGCAGCTTAAGCGCGCGGGAGTACCAAGAGACCCAGTACTTC	CASSLSAREYQETQYF
-	-	TRBV2	TRBJ2-5	TGTGCCAGCGAGCCAACAACGCGGTTC	CASEPTTRF
-	TRBD1	TRBV7-2	TRBJ1-1	TGTGCCAGCAGCTTAGCGACAGGGCAAAACACTGAAGCTTTCTTT	CASSLATGQNTEAFF
many	TRBD1	TRBV20-1	TRBJ1-1	TGCAGTGCGGACAGGGATGGCACTGAAGCTTTCTTT	CSADRDGTEAFF
once	TRBD1	TRBV2	TRBJ1-5	TGTGCCAGCAGTGAACAGGGGGGGATCAATCAGCCCCAGCATTTT	CASSEQGGINQPQHF
many	-	TRBV7-9	TRBJ1-3	TGTGCCAGCAGCACGGGAGACGACTCTGGAAACACCATATATTTT	CASSTGDDSGNTIYF
few	-	TRBV7-9	TRBJ2-5	TGTGCCAGCAGCTTAGCGCAGGCGTTGGGGCAAGAGACCCAGTACTTC	CASSLAQALGQETQYF
few	TRBD1	TRBV7-8	TRBJ1-2	TGTGCCAGCAGCGATCCTAGGACAGGGGTAGAGAGGACTAACTATGGCTACACCTTC	CASSDPRTGVERTNYGYTF
few	-	TRBV7-9	TRBJ1-4	TGTGCCAGCAGCGGCTCGGGAGCAACTAATGAAAAACTGTTTTTT	CASSGSGATNEKLFF
-	-	TRBV24-1	TRBJ2-5	TGTGCCACCAGTGATTTGGCGCAAGAGATCCAGTACTTC	CATSDLAQEIQYF
many	-	TRBV15	TRBJ1-1	TGTGCCACCAACACACAGGGAAGGGGCACTGAAGCTTTCTTT	CATNTQGRGTEAFF
-	TRBD2	TRBV7-9	TRBJ2-5	TGTGCCAGCAGTTCGCCGGGACTAGCTAGGGAGACCCAGTACTTC	CASSSPGLARETQYF
-	-	TRBV25-1	TRBJ2-5	TGTGCCAGCAGTGAATTCCATAGTGGGGCGGGGTTGCGTCAAGAGACCCAGTACTTC	CASSEFHSGAGLRQETQYF
-	-	TRBV19	TRBJ2-5	TGTGCCAGTAGTATCGGCAGAAAGACCCAGTACTTC	CASSIGRKTQYF